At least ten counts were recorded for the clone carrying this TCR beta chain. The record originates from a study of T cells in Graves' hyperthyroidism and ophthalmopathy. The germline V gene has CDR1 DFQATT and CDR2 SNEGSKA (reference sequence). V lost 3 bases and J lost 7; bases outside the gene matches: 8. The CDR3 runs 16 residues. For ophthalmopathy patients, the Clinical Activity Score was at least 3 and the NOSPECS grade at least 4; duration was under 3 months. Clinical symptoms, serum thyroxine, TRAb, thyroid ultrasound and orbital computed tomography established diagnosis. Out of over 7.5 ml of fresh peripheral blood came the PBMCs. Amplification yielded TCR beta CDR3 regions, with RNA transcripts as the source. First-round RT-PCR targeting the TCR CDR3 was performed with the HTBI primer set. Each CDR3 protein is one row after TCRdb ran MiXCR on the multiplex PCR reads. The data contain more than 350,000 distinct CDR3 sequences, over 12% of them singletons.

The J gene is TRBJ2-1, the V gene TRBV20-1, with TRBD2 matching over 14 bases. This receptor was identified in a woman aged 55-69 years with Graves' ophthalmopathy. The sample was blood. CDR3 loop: CSASGGLAGAWNEQFF. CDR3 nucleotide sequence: TGCAGTGCTAGCGGGGGACTAGCGGGGGCCTGGAATGAGCAGTTCTTC.